This T cell receptor beta chain was observed in a study of beta chain features in type 1 diabetes. All of the isolated RNA was reverse transcribed, so expressed TCRB transcripts were sequenced. The table came from immunoSEQ multiplex PCR; TCRdb's copy has only in-frame clones and leaves some out. Seen here are under 250,000 clones, less than 15% observed once, and the top ten hold about 0.024%. The CDR3 extends over 13 amino acids. V dropped 5 bases and J dropped 5; count of bases not matched to a gene: 4. Germline assignment: CDR1 SEHNR and CDR2 FQNEAQ (reference sequence). The receptor's source is a woman between 40 and 50 years old in good health. Material: naive CD4+ T cells from blood. The chain couples TRBV7-9 to TRBJ1-2; 8 nucleotides match TRBD1. This CDR3 reads CASSRDRGYGYTF. The CDR3 nucleotides are TGTGCCAGCAGCCGCGACAGGGGTTATGGCTACACCTTC.